This TCR beta chain is drawn from a study of CD8+ T cells in alopecia areata. Study summary: Oral tofacitinib, 5 to 10 mg twice daily, was given in an open-label trial. Study-wide results and limits: Scalp samples also yield sequences from resident alphabeta T cells of normal skin. Under tofacitinib, numerous expanded lesional clonotypes remained detectable in scalp and blood.

As for treatment: oral pan-JAK inhibitor, 5-10 mg twice daily. Collection of lesional scalp punch biopsies and peripheral blood was performed in alopecia areata patients. As the sequencing template, cDNA was produced by extracting RNA and reverse transcribing it. Profiling relied on immunoSEQ multiplex PCR, and the TCRdb table lists in-frame clones only, not all of them. The sample has over 95,000 clones, around 55% seen once; the top ten hold 15% to 17%. In its sample, this clone was seen once. Its antigen is not known. The TCR was taken from a human donor with alopecia areata. Material: CD8+ T cells sorted from blood, obtained at week 4, from a patient treated with tofacitinib.

DNA of the CDR3: TGTGCCAGCAGCGCCGACAGGCCGAACAATGAGCAGTTCTTC. Its protein product is CASSADRPNNEQFF. The V and J genes are TRBV7-9 and TRBJ2-1, with D perhaps TRBD1 (6 bases). CDR3 length equals 14 residues. V lost 5 bases and J 5 bases, leaving 13 bases between the germline ends. CDR1 is SEHNR, CDR2 FQNEAQ, per germline (reference sequence).